This T cell receptor beta chain stems from a study of blood T cell repertoires in COVID-19. Overall study: Acute-phase and convalescent COVID-19 samples originated in the United States, Italy and Spain. Sample material is recorded as cDNA or gDNA derived from T cells, B-cell-depleted T cells, or PBMCs.

Germline V gene lookup returns CDR1 LGHNA and CDR2 YSLEER. The length of the CDR3 is 16 residues. Trimming removed 5 bases at V and 4 bases at J, with 20 bases between. This clone was observed a handful of times. In the original analysis: Estimated nucleated cell counts came from reference gene primer amplification. The table came from immunoSEQ multiplex PCR; TCRdb's copy has only in-frame clones and leaves some out. That table gives V, J and clone size, and the DNA gave D and trimming. Among under 200,000 clones listed, 70% to 90% were seen once. This chain connects TRBV4-3 to TRBJ1-1; D remains unclear. The sample taken for sequencing was peripheral blood. The TCR was taken from a man aged 50-60 years with active or convalescent COVID-19. The CDR3 spells CASSERPQDFGTEAFF. CDR3 DNA: TGCGCCAGCAGCGAGCGCCCACAAGATTTTGGCACTGAAGCTTTCTTT.